This TCR beta chain was documented in a study of OX40 agonist ivuxolimab in advanced cancers. General study points: Low clonal expansion, among the lowest seen, marked partial responders at 0.1-3.0 mg/kg. Also present in some nonresponders was a low level of normalized T-cell clonal expansion. There was clonal expansion of CD4+ and CD8+ blood T cells by week 6 at 0.1 to 3.0 mg/kg.

Sequencing used immunoSEQ multiplex PCR; TCRdb keeps in-frame clones, though not all of them. The repertoire includes under 80,000 clones, around 80% of them detected once, and 4% to 6% sits in the top ten. Excluded were patients having autoimmune disease history or systemic immunosuppression. The V gene lost 1 base and the J gene lost 6 bases, with 7 bases spanning the gap. The CDR3 totals 13 residues. Germline assignment: CDR1 SNHLY and CDR2 FYNNEI. Worth noting for this clone: Its matching antigen is unknown.

The input for sequencing was CD4+ or CD8+ T cells sorted from blood, taken in a trial of the OX40 agonist ivuxolimab. This chain links TRBV2 with TRBJ2-1; unclear D gene. This TCR was recovered from an adult with an advanced solid tumor such as melanoma, head and neck, liver or kidney cancer. As DNA, the CDR3 is TGTGCCAGCAGTGAAGGTCTAGTCAATGAGCAGTTCTTC. It yields the protein CASSEGLVNEQFF.